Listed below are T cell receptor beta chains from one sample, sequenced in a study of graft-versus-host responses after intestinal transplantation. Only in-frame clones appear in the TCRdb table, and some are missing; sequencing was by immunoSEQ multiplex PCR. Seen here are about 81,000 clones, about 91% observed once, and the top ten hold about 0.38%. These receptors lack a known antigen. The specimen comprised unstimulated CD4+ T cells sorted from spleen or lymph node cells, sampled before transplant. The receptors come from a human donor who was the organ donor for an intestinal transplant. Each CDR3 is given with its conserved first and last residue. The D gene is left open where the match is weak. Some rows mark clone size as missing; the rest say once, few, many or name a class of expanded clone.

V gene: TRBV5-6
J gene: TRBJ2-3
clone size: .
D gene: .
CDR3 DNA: TGTGCCAGCAGCTTGGGGTGGGGAGCGGGCAGCACAGATACGCAGTATTTT
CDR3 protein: CASSLGWGAGSTDTQYF

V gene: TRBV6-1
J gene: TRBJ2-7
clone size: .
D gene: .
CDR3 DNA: TGTGCCAGCAGTGTGGAGGTCTTCCACGAGCAGTACTTC
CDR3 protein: CASSVEVFHEQYF

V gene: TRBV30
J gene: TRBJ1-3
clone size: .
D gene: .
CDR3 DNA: TGTGCCTGGAGTTTTCCCGGGACTACTGGAAACACCATATATTTT
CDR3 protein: CAWSFPGTTGNTIYF

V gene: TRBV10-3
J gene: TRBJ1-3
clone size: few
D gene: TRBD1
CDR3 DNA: TGTGCCACACGGACAGGAACCTATCTTTTGGACACCATATATTTT
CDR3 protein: CATRTGTYLLDTIYF

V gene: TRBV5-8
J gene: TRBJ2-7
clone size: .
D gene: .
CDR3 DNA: TGTGCCAGCAGCTTGGTGCGGAACGAGCAGTACTTC
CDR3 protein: CASSLVRNEQYF

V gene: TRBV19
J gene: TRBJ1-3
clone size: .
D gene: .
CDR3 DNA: TGTGCCAGTAGAAGACCAGGAGAGGGAGTTAACACCATATATTTT
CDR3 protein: CASRRPGEGVNTIYF

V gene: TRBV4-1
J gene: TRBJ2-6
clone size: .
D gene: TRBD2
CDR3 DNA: TGCGCCAGCAGCCATCGGGAACTAGCGGGAAACTCTGGGGCCAACGTCCTGACTTTC
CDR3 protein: CASSHRELAGNSGANVLTF

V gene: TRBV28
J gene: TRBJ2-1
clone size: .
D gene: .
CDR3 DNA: TGTGCCAGCAGGGCAGGCTTCTGGGATGAGCAGTTCTTC
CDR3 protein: CASRAGFWDEQFF

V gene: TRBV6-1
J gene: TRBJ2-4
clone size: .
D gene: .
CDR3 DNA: TGTGCCAGCAGTCTAGCCAAAAACATTCAGTACTTC
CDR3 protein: CASSLAKNIQYF

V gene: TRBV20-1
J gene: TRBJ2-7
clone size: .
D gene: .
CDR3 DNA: TGCAGTGCTAGAGCGGTATACGAGCAGTACTTC
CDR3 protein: CSARAVYEQYF

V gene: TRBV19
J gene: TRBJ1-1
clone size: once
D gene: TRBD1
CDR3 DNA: TGTGCCAGTAGCGTTACAGGGGGCACTGAAGCTTTCTTT
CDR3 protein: CASSVTGGTEAFF

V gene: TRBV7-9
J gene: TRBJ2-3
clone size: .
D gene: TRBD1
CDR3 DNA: TGTGCCAGCAGCCGGGACAGGGGAAAGTATTTT
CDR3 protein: CASSRDRGKYF

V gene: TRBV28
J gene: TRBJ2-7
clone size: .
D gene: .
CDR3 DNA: TGTGCCAGCAGTTTCCGATTTGGTACTACCGCCCACTACGAGCAGTACTTC
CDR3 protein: CASSFRFGTTAHYEQYF

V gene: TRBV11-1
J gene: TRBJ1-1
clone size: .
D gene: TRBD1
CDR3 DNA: TGTGCCAGCAGCTTAGCGGACAGGGGGAACACTGAAGCTTTCTTT
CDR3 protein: CASSLADRGNTEAFF

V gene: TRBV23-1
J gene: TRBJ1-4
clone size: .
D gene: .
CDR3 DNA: TGCGCCAGCAGTCTCAGCTTACAGATCGCAACTAATGAAAAACTGTTTTTT
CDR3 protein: CASSLSLQIATNEKLFF

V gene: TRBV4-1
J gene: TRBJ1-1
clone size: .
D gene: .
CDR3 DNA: TGCGCCAGCAGCAAAGCCGACAGGACGAACACTGAAGCTTTCTTT
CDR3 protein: CASSKADRTNTEAFF

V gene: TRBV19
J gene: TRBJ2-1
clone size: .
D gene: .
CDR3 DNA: TGTGCCAGTAGTGTCGGCGGGGGCGCCTACAATGAGCAGTTCTTC
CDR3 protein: CASSVGGGAYNEQFF

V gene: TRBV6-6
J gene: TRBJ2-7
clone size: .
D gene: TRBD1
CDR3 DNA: TGTGCCAGCAGCTTGGACAGGGGGTTATACGAGCAGTACTTC
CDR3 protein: CASSLDRGLYEQYF

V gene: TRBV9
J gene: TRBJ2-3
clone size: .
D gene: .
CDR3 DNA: TGTGCCAGCAGCGTAACTGAGACTTATGTATCCGGAACGCTGGCCACAGATACGCAGTATTTT
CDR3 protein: CASSVTETYVSGTLATDTQYF

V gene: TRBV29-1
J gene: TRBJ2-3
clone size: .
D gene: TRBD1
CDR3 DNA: TGCAGCGTTGCCCAATTAGAGGGGGCGAATACGCAGTATTTT
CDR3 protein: CSVAQLEGANTQYF

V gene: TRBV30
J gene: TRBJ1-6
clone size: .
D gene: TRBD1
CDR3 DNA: TGTGCCTGGACCGGGACAGGGGGTTCACCCCTCCACTTT
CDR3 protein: CAWTGTGGSPLHF

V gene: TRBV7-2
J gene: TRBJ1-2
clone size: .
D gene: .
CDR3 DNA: TGTGCCAGCAGCTTAACAGTGGAGGCCTATGGCTACACCTTC
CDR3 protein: CASSLTVEAYGYTF

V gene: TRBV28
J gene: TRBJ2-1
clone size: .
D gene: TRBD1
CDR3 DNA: TGTGCCAGCAGTTTTCTGACAGGGGGCAGAGCCTACAATGAGCAGTTCTTC
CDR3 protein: CASSFLTGGRAYNEQFF

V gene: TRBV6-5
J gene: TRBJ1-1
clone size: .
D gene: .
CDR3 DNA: TGTGCCAGCAGTTATTCGACGTCCGGGGACACTGAAGCTTTCTTT
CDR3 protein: CASSYSTSGDTEAFF

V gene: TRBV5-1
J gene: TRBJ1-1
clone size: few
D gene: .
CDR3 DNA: TGCGCCAGCAGCCGCGAACCGGGTACCCGGAACACTGAAGCTTTCTTT
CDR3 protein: CASSREPGTRNTEAFF

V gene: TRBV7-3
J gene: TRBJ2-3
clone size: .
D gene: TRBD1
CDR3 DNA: TGTGCCAGCAGCTCCCCAGGGGGAGCCGGCACAGATACGCAGTATTTT
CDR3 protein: CASSSPGGAGTDTQYF

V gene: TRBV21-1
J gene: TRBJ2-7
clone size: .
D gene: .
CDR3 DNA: TGTGCCAGCAGCAAAAGTGGGACAGGGTACGAGCAGTACTTC
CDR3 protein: CASSKSGTGYEQYF

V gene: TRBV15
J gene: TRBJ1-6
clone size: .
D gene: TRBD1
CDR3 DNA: TGTGCCACCAGCGCAGGACAGGGGGGGTCACCCCTCCACTTT
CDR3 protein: CATSAGQGGSPLHF

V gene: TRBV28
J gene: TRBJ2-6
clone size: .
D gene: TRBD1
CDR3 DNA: TGTGCCAGCAGTGCCGGGACAGGGGGTTTAGGGGCCAACGTCCTGACTTTC
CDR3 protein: CASSAGTGGLGANVLTF

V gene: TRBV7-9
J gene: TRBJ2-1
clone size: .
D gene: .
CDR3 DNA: TGTGCCAGCAGCTTAGGCGGCTTGTACAATGAGCAGTTCTTC
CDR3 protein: CASSLGGLYNEQFF

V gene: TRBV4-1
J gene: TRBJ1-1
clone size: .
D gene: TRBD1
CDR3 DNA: TGCGCCAGCAGCCAAGATGGACCGGGACAGGGGTTGAACACTGAAGCTTTCTTT
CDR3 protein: CASSQDGPGQGLNTEAFF

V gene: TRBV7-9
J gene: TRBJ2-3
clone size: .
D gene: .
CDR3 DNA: TGTGCCAGCAGCTTAAGCACAGGACTAAGCACAGATACGCAGTATTTT
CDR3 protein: CASSLSTGLSTDTQYF

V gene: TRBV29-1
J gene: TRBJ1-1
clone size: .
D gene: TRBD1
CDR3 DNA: TGCAGCGGAGGAGTGGACAGGACCACGATGGCCACTGAAGCTTTCTTT
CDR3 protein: CSGGVDRTTMATEAFF

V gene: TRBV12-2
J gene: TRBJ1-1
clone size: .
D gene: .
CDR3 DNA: TGTGCAAGTCGCTCATTTACCGGGACAGGGGAGGTGAACACTGAAGCTTTCTTT
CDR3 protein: CASRSFTGTGEVNTEAFF

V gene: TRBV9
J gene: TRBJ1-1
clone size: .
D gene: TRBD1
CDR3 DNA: TGTGCCAGCAGCTTGGGACAGGGGAACACTGAAGCTTTCTTT
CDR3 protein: CASSLGQGNTEAFF

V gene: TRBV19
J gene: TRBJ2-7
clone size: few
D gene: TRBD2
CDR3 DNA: TGTGCCAGTAGGTCTAGCGGGGGGACGACCGAGCAGTACTTC
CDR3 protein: CASRSSGGTTEQYF

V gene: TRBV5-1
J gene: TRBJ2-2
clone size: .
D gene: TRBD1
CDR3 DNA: TGCGCCAGCAGTGGACAGGGGACCGGGGAGCTGTTTTTT
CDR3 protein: CASSGQGTGELFF

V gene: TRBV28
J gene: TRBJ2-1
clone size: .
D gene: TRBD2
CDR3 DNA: TGTGCCAGCAGTTTTTTCCGCGGGAGTGATGAGCAGTTCTTC
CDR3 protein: CASSFFRGSDEQFF

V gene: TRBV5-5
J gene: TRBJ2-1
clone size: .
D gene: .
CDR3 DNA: TGTGCCAGCAGCTTGACGTGGGGGCCCTACAATGAGCAGTTCTTC
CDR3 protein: CASSLTWGPYNEQFF

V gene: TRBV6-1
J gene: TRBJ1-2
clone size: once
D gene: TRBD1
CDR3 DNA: TGTGCCAGCAGTGAAGCCCCCTGGACAGGAGGATATGGCTACACCTTC
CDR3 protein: CASSEAPWTGGYGYTF

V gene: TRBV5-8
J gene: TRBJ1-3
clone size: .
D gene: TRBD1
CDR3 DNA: TGTGCCAGCAGCTTAGTGACAGGGGCTGGAAACACCATATATTTT
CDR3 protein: CASSLVTGAGNTIYF

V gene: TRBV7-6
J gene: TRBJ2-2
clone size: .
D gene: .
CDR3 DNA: TGTGCCAGCAGCTTAGACGGGTCGTTGAACACCGGGGAGCTGTTTTTT
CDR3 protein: CASSLDGSLNTGELFF

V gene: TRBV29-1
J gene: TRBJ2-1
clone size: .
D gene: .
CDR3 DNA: TGCAGCGTTGAAATCCCGCGAAGCTCCTACAATGAGCAGTTCTTC
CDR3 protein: CSVEIPRSSYNEQFF

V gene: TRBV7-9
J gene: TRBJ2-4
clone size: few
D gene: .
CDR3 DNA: TGTGCCAGCAGCTTAGCGTCGGGAAACATTCAGTACTTC
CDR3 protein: CASSLASGNIQYF

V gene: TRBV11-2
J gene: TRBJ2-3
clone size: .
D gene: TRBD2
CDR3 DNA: TGTGCCAGCAGCTTGGGACTAGCGTTAGATACGCAGTATTTT
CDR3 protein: CASSLGLALDTQYF

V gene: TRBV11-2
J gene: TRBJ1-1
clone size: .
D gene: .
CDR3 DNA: TGTGCCAGCAGCTGGGGCCGGAACACTGAAGCTTTCTTT
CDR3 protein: CASSWGRNTEAFF

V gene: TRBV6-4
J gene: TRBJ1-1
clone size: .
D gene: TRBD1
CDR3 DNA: TGTGCCAGCAGCCCCGGGACAGGGGGGAACACTGAAGCTTTCTTT
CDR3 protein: CASSPGTGGNTEAFF

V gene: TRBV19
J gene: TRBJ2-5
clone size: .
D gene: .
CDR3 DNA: TGTGCCAGTAGTATAGATCTAAGGACCCAGTACTTC
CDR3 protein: CASSIDLRTQYF

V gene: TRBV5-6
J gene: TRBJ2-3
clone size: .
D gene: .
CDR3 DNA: TGTGCCAGCAGCTTAATATACAGGGTTTCCACAGATACGCAGTATTTT
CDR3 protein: CASSLIYRVSTDTQYF